These T cell receptor beta chains were read from a single sample in a study of T cell responses to AZD1222 COVID-19 vaccine. The table came from immunoSEQ multiplex PCR; TCRdb's copy has only in-frame clones and leaves some out. This sample has tens of thousands of clones, with less than 90% found just once. The material was peripheral blood, obtained on day 0 of AZD1222 vaccination. These receptors were obtained from an adult in good health. Both conserved end residues are trimmed from each CDR3. The order of the fields is CDR3 length, V gene, J gene, CDR3 protein.

len: 12
v_gene: TRBV5-1
j_gene: TRBJ1-1
CDR3aa: ASSSRTGDTEAF

len: 13
v_gene: TRBV6-5
j_gene: TRBJ1-5
CDR3aa: ASNARQGGFQPQH

len: 12
v_gene: TRBV19
j_gene: TRBJ1-6
CDR3aa: ASSIRSNNSPLH

len: 12
v_gene: TRBV18
j_gene: TRBJ2-1
CDR3aa: ASSPSNTGSEQF

len: 12
v_gene: TRBV7-9
j_gene: TRBJ2-1
CDR3aa: ASSLQGTYNEQF

len: 12
v_gene: TRBV2
j_gene: TRBJ1-4
CDR3aa: ASRDTGDGEKLF

len: 11
v_gene: TRBV11-2
j_gene: TRBJ2-5
CDR3aa: ASSLTSVGTQY

len: 13
v_gene: TRBV3-1/TRBV3-2
j_gene: TRBJ1-6
CDR3aa: ASRDQGGLNSPLH

len: 14
v_gene: TRBV13
j_gene: TRBJ2-3
CDR3aa: ASSPGERGLTDTQY

len: 14
v_gene: TRBV7-2
j_gene: TRBJ1-1
CDR3aa: ASSLAGTGIGTEAF

len: 11
v_gene: TRBV9
j_gene: TRBJ1-5
CDR3aa: ASSGQGNQPQH

len: 11
v_gene: TRBV6-4
j_gene: TRBJ1-1
CDR3aa: ASSDIPNTEAF

len: 14
v_gene: TRBV18
j_gene: TRBJ2-3
CDR3aa: ASSLTSGSGTDTQY

len: 12
v_gene: TRBV28
j_gene: TRBJ2-1
CDR3aa: ASQSGSSYNEQF

len: 11
v_gene: TRBV29-1
j_gene: TRBJ1-5
CDR3aa: SVDLGGNQPQH

len: 12
v_gene: TRBV4-1
j_gene: TRBJ2-3
CDR3aa: ASSQDPSTDTQY

len: 14
v_gene: TRBV11-2
j_gene: TRBJ1-4
CDR3aa: ASSQLGTVWGEKLF

len: 11
v_gene: TRBV15
j_gene: TRBJ2-1
CDR3aa: ATSRDLGNEQF

len: 15
v_gene: TRBV5-1
j_gene: TRBJ2-7
CDR3aa: ASSLDVKGRWTYEQY

len: 14
v_gene: TRBV28
j_gene: TRBJ2-1
CDR3aa: ASSPPRGRANNEQF

len: 11
v_gene: TRBV6-5
j_gene: TRBJ1-2
CDR3aa: ASRAGLNYGYT

len: 14
v_gene: TRBV15
j_gene: TRBJ1-2
CDR3aa: ATSRDVGRANYGYT

len: 13
v_gene: TRBV5-1
j_gene: TRBJ1-2
CDR3aa: ASSSSGERNYGYT